The present T cell receptor (beta chain) was sequenced within a study of early T cells in non-severe SARS-CoV-2 infection. Findings and limits, study-wide: A preference for anti-spike CD8 responses marked VDJdb matching, which missed private and CD4 specificities.

Separate cDNA molecules each had unique molecular identifiers attached to them. A single record per CDR3 protein comes from TCRdb applying MiXCR to the 5' RACE reads. The table includes 45,000 or so distinct CDR3 sequences, 6.1% detected once. V lost 5 bases and J 4 bases, leaving 14 bases between the germline ends. CDR3 length: 14 residues. Per the germline V gene, CDR1 is SNHLY and CDR2 is FYNNEI. Details on this clonotype: Its matching antigen is unknown.

The clonotype originates from an adult who was a healthcare worker with PCR-confirmed SARS-CoV-2 infection or an uninfected control (not recorded which). J is TRBJ1-1 and V is TRBV2, with D perhaps matching TRBD1 (6 bases). The sequenced sample was whole blood. In DNA, the CDR3 is TGTGCCAGCAGTCACAGGGCTTCGGGCACTGAAGCTTTCTTT. Translated: CASSHRASGTEAFF.